This TCR beta chain was captured by sequencing in a study of blood T cell repertoires in COVID-19. Data came from immunoSEQ multiplex PCR; TCRdb stores just in-frame clones and leaves some out. The data show 90,000 to 100,000 clones, about 80% seen once. The V and J ends lost 4 bases and 0 bases respectively, with 10 bases between them. From germline, CDR1 is SGHTA and CDR2 FQGNSA. This CDR3 has 15 amino acids. The receptor comes from a man between 65 and 80 years old with acute or convalescent COVID-19. Input material: peripheral blood. The chain employs TRBV7-2 and TRBJ1-3; D remains unclear. In DNA form, the CDR3 reads TGTGCCAGCAGCTCCGGGTCACTCTCTGGAAACACCATATATTTT. Protein: CASSSGSLSGNTIYF.